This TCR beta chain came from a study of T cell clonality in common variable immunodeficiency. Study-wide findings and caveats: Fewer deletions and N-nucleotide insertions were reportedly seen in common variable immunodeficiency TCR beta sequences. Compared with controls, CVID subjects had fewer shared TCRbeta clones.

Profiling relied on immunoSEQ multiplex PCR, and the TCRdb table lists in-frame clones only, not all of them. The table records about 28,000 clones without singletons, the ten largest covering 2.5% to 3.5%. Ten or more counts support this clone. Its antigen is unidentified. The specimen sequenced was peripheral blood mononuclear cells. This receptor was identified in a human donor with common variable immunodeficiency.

The sequenced CDR3 bases are TGCAGTGCTAGGACAGCAAAGTTGGATCAGCCC. Residues: CSARTAKLDQP. The whole CDR3 reads CSARTAKLDQPQHF. V is TRBV20-1 and J is TRBJ1-5, with D perhaps matching TRBD1 (5 bases). The CDR3 end falls 3 residues outside the read, so it is completed with the germline J gene. Germline V gene data show CDR1 as DFQATT and CDR2 as SNEGSKA (reference sequence). The CDR3 spans 14 residues. Trimming stripped 3 bases from V and 5 bases from J, with 14 bases between.